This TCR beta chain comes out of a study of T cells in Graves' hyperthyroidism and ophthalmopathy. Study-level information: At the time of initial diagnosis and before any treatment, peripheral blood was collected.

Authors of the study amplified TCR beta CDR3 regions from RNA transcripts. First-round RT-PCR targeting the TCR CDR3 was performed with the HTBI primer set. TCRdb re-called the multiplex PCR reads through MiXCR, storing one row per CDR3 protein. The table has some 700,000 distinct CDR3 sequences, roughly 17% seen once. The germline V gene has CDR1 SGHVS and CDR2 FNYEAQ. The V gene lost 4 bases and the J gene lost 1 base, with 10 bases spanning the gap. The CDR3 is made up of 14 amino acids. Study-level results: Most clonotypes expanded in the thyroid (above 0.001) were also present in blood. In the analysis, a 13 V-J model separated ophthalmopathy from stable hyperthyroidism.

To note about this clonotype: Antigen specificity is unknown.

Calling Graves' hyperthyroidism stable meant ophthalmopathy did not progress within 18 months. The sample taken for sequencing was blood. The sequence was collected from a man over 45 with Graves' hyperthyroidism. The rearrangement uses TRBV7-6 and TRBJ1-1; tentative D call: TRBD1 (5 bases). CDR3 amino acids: CASSSEGANTEAFF. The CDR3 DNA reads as TGTGCCAGCAGCTCCGAAGGGGCGAACACTGAAGCTTTCTTT.